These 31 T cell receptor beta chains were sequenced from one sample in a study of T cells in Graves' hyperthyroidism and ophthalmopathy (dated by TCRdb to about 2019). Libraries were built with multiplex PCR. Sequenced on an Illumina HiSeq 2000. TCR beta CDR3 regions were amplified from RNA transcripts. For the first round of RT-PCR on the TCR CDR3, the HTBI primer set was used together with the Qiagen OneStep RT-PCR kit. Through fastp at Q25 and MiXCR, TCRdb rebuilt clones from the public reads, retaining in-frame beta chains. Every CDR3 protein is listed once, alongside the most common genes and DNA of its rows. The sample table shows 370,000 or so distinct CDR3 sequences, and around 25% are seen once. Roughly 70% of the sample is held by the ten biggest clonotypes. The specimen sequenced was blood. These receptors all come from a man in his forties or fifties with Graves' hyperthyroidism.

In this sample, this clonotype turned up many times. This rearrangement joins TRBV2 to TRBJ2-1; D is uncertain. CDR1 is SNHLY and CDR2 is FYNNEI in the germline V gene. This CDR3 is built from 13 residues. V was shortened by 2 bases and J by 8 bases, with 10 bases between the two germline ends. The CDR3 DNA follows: TGTGCCAGCAGTGAAACCTATCGCCATGAGCAGTTCTTC. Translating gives CASSETYRHEQFF.

CDR3 region: CASKQGQGIGNTGELFF. The CDR3 DNA reads as TGTGCCAGTAAACAGGGACAGGGAATAGGGAACACCGGGGAGCTGTTTTTT. This chain uses TRBV19 with TRBJ2-2; 9 bases line up with TRBD1. The CDR3 runs to 17 residues. After removal of 7 bases from V and 1 base from J, the junction contained 10 bases not matched to a gene. CDR1 is LNHDA, CDR2 SQIVND, per germline (reference sequence).

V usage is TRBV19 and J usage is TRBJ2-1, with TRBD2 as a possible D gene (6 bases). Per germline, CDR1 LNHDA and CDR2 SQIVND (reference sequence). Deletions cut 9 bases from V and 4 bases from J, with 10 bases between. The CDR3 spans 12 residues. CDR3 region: CASGSLYNEQFF. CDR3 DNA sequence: TGTGCCAGCGGGAGTCTTTACAATGAGCAGTTCTTC. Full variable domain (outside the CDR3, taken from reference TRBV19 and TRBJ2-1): DGGITQSPKYLFRKEGQNVTLSCEQNLNHDAMYWYRQDPGQGLRLIYYSQIVNDFQKGDIAEGYSVSREKKESFPLTVTSAQKNPTAFYLCASGSLYNEQFFGPGTRLTVL.

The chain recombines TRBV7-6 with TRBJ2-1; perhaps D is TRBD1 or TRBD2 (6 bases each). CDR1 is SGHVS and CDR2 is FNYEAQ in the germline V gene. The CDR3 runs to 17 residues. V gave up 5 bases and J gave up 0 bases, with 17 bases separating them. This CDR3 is CASSVGGAGTSYNEQFF. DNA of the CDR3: TGTGCCAGCAGCGTAGGGGGAGCGGGCACCTCCTACAATGAGCAGTTCTTC.

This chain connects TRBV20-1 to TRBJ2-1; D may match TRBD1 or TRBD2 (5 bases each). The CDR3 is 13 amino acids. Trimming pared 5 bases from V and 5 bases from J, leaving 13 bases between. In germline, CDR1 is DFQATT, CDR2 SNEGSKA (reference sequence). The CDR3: CSASGPAHNEQFF. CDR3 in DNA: TGCAGTGCTTCGGGACCGGCCCACAATGAGCAGTTCTTC.

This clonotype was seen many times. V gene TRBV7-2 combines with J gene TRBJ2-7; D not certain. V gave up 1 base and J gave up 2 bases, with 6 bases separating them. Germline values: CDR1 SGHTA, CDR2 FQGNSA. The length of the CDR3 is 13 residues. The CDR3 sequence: CASSLDLTYEQYF. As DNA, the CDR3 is TGTGCCAGCAGCTTAGACTTAACCTACGAGCAGTACTTC.

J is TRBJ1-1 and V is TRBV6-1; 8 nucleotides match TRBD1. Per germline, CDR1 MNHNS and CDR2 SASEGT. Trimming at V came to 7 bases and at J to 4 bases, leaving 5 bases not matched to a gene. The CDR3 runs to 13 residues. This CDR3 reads CASKSGGFTEAFF. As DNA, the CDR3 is TGTGCCAGCAAGTCAGGGGGCTTCACTGAAGCTTTCTTT.

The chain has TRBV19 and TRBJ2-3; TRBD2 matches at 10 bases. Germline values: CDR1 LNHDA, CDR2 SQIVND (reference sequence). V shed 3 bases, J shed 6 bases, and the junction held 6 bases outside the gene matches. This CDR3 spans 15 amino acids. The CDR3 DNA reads TGTGCCAGTAGTATCGTAGCGGGAGGTTATGATACGCAGTATTTT. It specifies CASSIVAGGYDTQYF. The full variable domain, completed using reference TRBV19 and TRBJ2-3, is DGGITQSPKYLFRKEGQNVTLSCEQNLNHDAMYWYRQDPGQGLRLIYYSQIVNDFQKGDIAEGYSVSREKKESFPLTVTSAQKNPTAFYLCASSIVAGGYDTQYFGPGTRLTVL.

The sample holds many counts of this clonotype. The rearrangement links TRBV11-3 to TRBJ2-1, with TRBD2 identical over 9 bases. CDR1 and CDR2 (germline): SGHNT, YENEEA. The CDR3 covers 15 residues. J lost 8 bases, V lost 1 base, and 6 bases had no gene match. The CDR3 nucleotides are TGTGCCAGCAGCTTAGGGGCGGGAGGGCCTTATGAGCAGTTCTTC. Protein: CASSLGAGGPYEQFF.

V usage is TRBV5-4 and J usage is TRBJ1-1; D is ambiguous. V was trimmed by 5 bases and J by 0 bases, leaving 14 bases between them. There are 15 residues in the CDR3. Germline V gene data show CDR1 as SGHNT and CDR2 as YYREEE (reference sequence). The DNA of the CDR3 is TGTGCCAGCAGGATAGAGACGGGGATGAACACTGAAGCTTTCTTT. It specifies CASRIETGMNTEAFF.

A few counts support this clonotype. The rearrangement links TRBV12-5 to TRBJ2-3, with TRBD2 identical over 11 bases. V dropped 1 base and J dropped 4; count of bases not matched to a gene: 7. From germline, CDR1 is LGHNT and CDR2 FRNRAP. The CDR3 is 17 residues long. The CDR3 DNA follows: TGTGCTAGTGGTTTGGACCTAGCGGGAGGAGGTCCAGATACGCAGTATTTT. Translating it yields CASGLDLAGGGPDTQYF.

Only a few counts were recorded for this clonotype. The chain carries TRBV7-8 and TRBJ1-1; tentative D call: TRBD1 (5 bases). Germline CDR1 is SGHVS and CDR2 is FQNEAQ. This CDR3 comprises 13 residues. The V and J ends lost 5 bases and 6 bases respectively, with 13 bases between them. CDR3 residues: CASSNKGFPEAFF. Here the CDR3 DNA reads TGTGCCAGCAGCAACAAGGGGTTCCCTGAAGCTTTCTTT.

The CDR3 region has the DNA TGTGCCAGCAGTCACGACTCAGAAGCTTTCTTT. Encoded protein: CASSHDSEAFF. The chain has TRBV27 and TRBJ1-1; no clear D gene. Germline CDR1 is MNHEY and CDR2 is SMNVEV (reference sequence). This CDR3 is 11 amino acids long. Trimming took off 5 bases at V and 8 bases at J, with 9 bases between the two ends.

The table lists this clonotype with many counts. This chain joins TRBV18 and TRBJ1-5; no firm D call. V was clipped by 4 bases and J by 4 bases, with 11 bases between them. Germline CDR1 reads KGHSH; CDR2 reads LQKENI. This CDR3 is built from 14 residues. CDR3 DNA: TGTGCCAGCTCACTGGGTAGGAATAATCAGCCCCAGCATTTT. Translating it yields CASSLGRNNQPQHF.

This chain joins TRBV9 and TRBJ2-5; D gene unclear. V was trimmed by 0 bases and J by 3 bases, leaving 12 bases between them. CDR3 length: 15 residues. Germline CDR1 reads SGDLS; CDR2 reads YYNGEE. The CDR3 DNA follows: TGTGCCAGCAGCGTAGATGTGACTTCGGAAGAGACCCAGTACTTC. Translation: CASSVDVTSEETQYF.

DNA for the CDR3: TGTGCCAGCAGTTCCTCTGATAGCGTATTCGGCGGGGAGCTGTTTTTT. Translated: CASSSSDSVFGGELFF. The chain carries TRBV6-1 and TRBJ2-2; D possibly corresponds to TRBD2 (5 bases). CDR1 is MNHNS, CDR2 SASEGT, per germline. V gave up 5 bases and J gave up 7 bases, with 20 bases separating them. This CDR3 has 16 amino acids.

This CDR3 reads CASSPLGGDIQYF. DNA for the CDR3: TGTGCCAGCAGCCCCCTCGGGGGGGACATTCAGTACTTC. V and J are TRBV3-1 and TRBJ2-4; 8 bases map to TRBD2. Germline V CDR1 and CDR2: LGHDT, YNNKEL (reference sequence). CDR3 length equals 13 residues. The J segment lost 8 bases and the V segment lost 4 bases, leaving 4 bases of the junction unmatched. Together with reference TRBV3-1 and TRBJ2-4, the CDR3 gives the full variable domain: DTAVSQTPKYLVTQMGNDKSIKCEQNLGHDTMYWYKQDSKKFLKIMFSYNNKELIINETVPNRFSPKSPDKAHLNLHINSLELGDSAVYFCASSPLGGDIQYFGAGTRLSVL.

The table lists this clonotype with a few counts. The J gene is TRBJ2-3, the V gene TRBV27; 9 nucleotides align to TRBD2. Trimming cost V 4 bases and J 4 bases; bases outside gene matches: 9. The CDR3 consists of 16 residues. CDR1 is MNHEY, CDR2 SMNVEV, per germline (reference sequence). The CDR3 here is CASSSPSREGPDTQYF. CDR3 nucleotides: TGTGCCAGCAGTTCTCCATCGCGGGAGGGACCAGATACGCAGTATTTT.

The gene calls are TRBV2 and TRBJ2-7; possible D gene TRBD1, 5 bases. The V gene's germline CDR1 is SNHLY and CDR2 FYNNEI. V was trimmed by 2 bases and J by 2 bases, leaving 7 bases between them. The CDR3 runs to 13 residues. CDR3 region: CASSEPGPYEQYF. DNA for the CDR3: TGTGCCAGCAGTGAACCAGGGCCCTACGAGCAGTACTTC. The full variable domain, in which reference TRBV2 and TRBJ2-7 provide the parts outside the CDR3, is EPEVTQTPSHQVTQMGQEVILRCVPISNHLYFYWYRQILGQKVEFLVSFYNNEISEKSEIFDDQFSVERPDGSNFTLKIRSTKLEDSAMYFCASSEPGPYEQYFGPGTRLTVT.

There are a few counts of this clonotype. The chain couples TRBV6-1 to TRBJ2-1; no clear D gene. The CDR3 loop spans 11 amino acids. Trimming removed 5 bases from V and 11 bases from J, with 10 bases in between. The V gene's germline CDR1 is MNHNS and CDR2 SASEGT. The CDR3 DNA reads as TGTGCCAGCAGTTTTCAGGCCAAGCAGTTCTTC. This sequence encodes CASSFQAKQFF.

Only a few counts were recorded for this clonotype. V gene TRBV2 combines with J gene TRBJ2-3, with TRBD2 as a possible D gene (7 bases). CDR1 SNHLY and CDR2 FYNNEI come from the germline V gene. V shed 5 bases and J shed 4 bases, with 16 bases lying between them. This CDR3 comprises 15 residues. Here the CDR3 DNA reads TGTGCCAGCAGTACAGGGACTAAAGTGCCAGATACGCAGTATTTT. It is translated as CASSTGTKVPDTQYF.

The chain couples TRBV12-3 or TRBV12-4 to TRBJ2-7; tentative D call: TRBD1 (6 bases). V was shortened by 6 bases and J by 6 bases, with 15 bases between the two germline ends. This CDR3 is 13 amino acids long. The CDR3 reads CASRDSLMREQYF. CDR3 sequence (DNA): TGTGCCAGCAGGGACAGTCTTATGCGCGAGCAGTACTTC.

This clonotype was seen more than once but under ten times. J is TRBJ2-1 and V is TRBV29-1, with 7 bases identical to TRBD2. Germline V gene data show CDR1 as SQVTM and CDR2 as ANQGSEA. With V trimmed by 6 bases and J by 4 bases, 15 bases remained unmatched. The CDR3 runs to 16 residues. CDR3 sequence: CSVEGHLADVYNEQFF. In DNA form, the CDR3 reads TGCAGCGTCGAGGGGCATCTAGCGGATGTGTACAATGAGCAGTTCTTC.

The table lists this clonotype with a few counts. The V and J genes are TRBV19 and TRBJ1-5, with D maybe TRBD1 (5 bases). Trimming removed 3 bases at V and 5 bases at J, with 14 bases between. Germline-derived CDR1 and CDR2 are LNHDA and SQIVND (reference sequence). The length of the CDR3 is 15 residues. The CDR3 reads CASSMRGSNYQPQHF. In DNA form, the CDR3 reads TGTGCCAGTAGTATGAGGGGCAGCAACTATCAGCCCCAGCATTTT.

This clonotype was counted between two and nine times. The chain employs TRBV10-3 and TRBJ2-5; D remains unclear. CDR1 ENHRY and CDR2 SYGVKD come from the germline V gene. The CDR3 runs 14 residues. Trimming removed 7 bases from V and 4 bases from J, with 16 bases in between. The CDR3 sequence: CAIISSVAPETQYF. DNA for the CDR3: TGTGCCATCATATCCAGCGTGGCCCCAGAGACCCAGTACTTC.

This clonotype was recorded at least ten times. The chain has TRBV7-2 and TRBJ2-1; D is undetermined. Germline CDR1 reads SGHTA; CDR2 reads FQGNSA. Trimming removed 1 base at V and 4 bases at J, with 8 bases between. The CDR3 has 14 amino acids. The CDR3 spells CASSLDLGYNEQFF. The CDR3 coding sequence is TGTGCCAGCAGCTTAGATCTAGGGTACAATGAGCAGTTCTTC.

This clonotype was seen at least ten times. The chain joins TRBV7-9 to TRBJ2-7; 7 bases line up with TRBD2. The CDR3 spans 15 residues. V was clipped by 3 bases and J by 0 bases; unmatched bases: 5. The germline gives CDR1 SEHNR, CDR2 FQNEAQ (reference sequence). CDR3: CASSLGGIRSYEQYF. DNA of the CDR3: TGTGCCAGCAGCTTGGGAGGGATACGCTCCTACGAGCAGTACTTC. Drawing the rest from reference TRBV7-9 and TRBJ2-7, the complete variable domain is DTGVSQNPRHKITKRGQNVTFRCDPISEHNRLYWYRQTLGQGPEFLTYFQNEAQLEKSRLLSDRFSAERPKGSFSTLEIQRTEQGDSAMYLCASSLGGIRSYEQYFGPGTRLTVT.

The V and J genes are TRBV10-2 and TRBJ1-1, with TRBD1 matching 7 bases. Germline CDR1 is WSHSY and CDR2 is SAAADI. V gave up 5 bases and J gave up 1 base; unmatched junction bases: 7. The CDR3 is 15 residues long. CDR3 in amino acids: CASSRSQGRNTEAFF. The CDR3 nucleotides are TGCGCCAGCAGTCGGTCACAGGGGCGGAACACTGAAGCTTTCTTT.

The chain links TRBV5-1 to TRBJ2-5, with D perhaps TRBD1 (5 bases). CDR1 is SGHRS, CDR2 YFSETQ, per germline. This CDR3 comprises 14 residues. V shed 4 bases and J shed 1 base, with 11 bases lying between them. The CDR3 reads CASSHQGTQETQYF. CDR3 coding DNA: TGCGCCAGCAGCCATCAGGGTACCCAAGAGACCCAGTACTTC.

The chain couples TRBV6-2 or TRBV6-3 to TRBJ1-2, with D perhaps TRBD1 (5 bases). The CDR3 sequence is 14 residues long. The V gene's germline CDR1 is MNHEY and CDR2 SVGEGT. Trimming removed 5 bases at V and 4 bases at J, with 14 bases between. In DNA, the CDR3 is TGTGCCAGCAGTCCGGGGGATCGGGTCTATGGCTACACCTTC. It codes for CASSPGDRVYGYTF.

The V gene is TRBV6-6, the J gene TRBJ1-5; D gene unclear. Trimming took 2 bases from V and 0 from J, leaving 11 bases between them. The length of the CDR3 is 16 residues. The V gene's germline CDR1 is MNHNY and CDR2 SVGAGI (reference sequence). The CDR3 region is CASSYRRLDSNQPQHF. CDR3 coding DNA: TGTGCCAGCAGTTACAGAAGACTGGATAGCAATCAGCCCCAGCATTTT.